Listed below are T cell receptor beta chains from one sample, sequenced in a study of T cell repertoires in cytomegalovirus infection. These receptors have no identified antigens. TCRdb analysed the reads with MiXCR anew, one entry per CDR3 protein. The sample contains 750,000 to 950,000 distinct CDR3 sequences, roughly 29% of which appear only once. Here the sequenced sample was cultured CD8+ T cells from PBMCs, taken from culture after CMV antigen stimulation. These receptor sequences come from a human donor in good health (CMV status not recorded). Some clones in this sample may be carry-over from other donors' samples. CDR3s include the opening cysteine and the closing phenylalanine or tryptophan. Each record gives: V gene, J gene, CDR3 protein.

v_call: TRBV7-2; j_call: TRBJ1-4; cdr3_aa: CASSPTRVTNEKLFF
v_call: TRBV5-6; j_call: TRBJ2-1; cdr3_aa: CASSLNWQGATNEQFF
v_call: TRBV28; j_call: TRBJ2-5; cdr3_aa: CASSLSGLAGVQETQYF
v_call: TRBV6-6; j_call: TRBJ2-7; cdr3_aa: CASSYPGQVYEQYF
v_call: TRBV6-2/TRBV6-3; j_call: TRBJ2-1; cdr3_aa: CAISRGAYNEQFF
v_call: TRBV24-1; j_call: TRBJ2-1; cdr3_aa: CATSARTGNMDEQFF
v_call: TRBV28; j_call: TRBJ2-1; cdr3_aa: CASSLDRGASYNEQFF
v_call: TRBV12-3/TRBV12-4; j_call: TRBJ2-3; cdr3_aa: CASSGGGPSTDTQYF
v_call: TRBV9; j_call: TRBJ1-2; cdr3_aa: CASSVERAGNYGYTF
v_call: TRBV7-6; j_call: TRBJ2-7; cdr3_aa: CASSPTSGSYEQYF
v_call: TRBV19; j_call: TRBJ1-1; cdr3_aa: CASQVVSFMNTEAFF
v_call: TRBV19; j_call: TRBJ1-2; cdr3_aa: CATGDGYGYTF
v_call: TRBV10-3; j_call: TRBJ2-3; cdr3_aa: CAISDPHHTDTQYF
v_call: TRBV28; j_call: TRBJ2-5; cdr3_aa: CASRPGLLRETQYF
v_call: TRBV29-1; j_call: TRBJ2-2; cdr3_aa: CSVEGGTSTYGELFF
v_call: TRBV6-2/TRBV6-3; j_call: TRBJ1-2; cdr3_aa: CASSSDTSNYGYTF
v_call: TRBV29-1; j_call: TRBJ2-5; cdr3_aa: CSVEEEAAYQETQYF
v_call: TRBV6-8; j_call: TRBJ1-1; cdr3_aa: CASSFYPNTEAFF
v_call: TRBV2; j_call: TRBJ1-5; cdr3_aa: CASGRGEGNQPQHF
v_call: TRBV7-6; j_call: TRBJ2-1; cdr3_aa: CASSLASGAGGKFF
v_call: TRBV9; j_call: TRBJ1-2; cdr3_aa: CASSVHGDLNYGYTF
v_call: TRBV19; j_call: TRBJ1-2; cdr3_aa: CASSRKLLDGYTF
v_call: TRBV5-4; j_call: TRBJ1-2; cdr3_aa: CAVPEGAYGYTF
v_call: TRBV12-3/TRBV12-4; j_call: TRBJ2-2; cdr3_aa: CASSPTGANTGELFF
v_call: TRBV28; j_call: TRBJ2-7; cdr3_aa: CASSTGDPTYEQYF
v_call: TRBV5-5; j_call: TRBJ1-1; cdr3_aa: CASSSYRGDGEAFF
v_call: TRBV7-6; j_call: TRBJ2-2; cdr3_aa: CASSLAIGGRSGELFF
v_call: TRBV20-1; j_call: TRBJ2-1; cdr3_aa: CSASVAGAANEQFF
v_call: TRBV6-8; j_call: TRBJ2-5; cdr3_aa: CASTIGAGETQYF
v_call: TRBV27; j_call: TRBJ2-1; cdr3_aa: CASSFGGGAYEQFF
v_call: TRBV12-5; j_call: TRBJ2-7; cdr3_aa: CASGSPLEVGGREQYF
v_call: TRBV4-1; j_call: TRBJ1-2; cdr3_aa: CASSQGGGFVGYTF
v_call: TRBV6-5; j_call: TRBJ2-3; cdr3_aa: CASSYADRGTDTQYF
v_call: TRBV7-9; j_call: TRBJ1-1; cdr3_aa: CASQGQGTEAFF
v_call: TRBV6-2/TRBV6-3; j_call: TRBJ2-3; cdr3_aa: CASSYSRTDLVGGTDTQYF
v_call: TRBV9; j_call: TRBJ2-6; cdr3_aa: CASSVDGGKAGANVLTF
v_call: TRBV4-1; j_call: TRBJ1-1; cdr3_aa: CASSRGFEGTEAFF
v_call: TRBV19; j_call: TRBJ2-1; cdr3_aa: CASSTAGGYVDEQFF
v_call: TRBV4-3; j_call: TRBJ1-1; cdr3_aa: CASSQDLNTGMNTEAFF
v_call: TRBV6-1; j_call: TRBJ1-1; cdr3_aa: CASSLGMGTEAFF
v_call: TRBV2; j_call: TRBJ2-7; cdr3_aa: CASSLDRGLNEQYF
v_call: TRBV7-2; j_call: TRBJ1-3; cdr3_aa: CASSLIPETGNTIYF
v_call: TRBV4-1; j_call: TRBJ2-2; cdr3_aa: CASSQDSSGGYTGELFF
v_call: TRBV28; j_call: TRBJ1-2; cdr3_aa: CASSLRDRSFWYGYTF
v_call: TRBV6-6; j_call: TRBJ2-2; cdr3_aa: CASSRRTGPGELFF
v_call: TRBV4-1; j_call: TRBJ1-3; cdr3_aa: CASSQDGQGSGNTIYF
v_call: TRBV14; j_call: TRBJ1-2; cdr3_aa: CASSQWDTEYGYTF
v_call: TRBV7-2; j_call: TRBJ2-3; cdr3_aa: CASSSDGDSTDTQYF
v_call: TRBV27; j_call: TRBJ1-2; cdr3_aa: CASAKGLDGYTF
v_call: TRBV7-9; j_call: TRBJ2-1; cdr3_aa: CASREAPFHEQFF
v_call: TRBV7-9; j_call: TRBJ2-5; cdr3_aa: CASSTRQHQETQYF
v_call: TRBV7-8; j_call: TRBJ2-1; cdr3_aa: CASSLNSGAWNEQFF
v_call: TRBV6-6; j_call: TRBJ2-2; cdr3_aa: CASSLGLAGGPGTGELFF
v_call: TRBV10-3; j_call: TRBJ2-3; cdr3_aa: CAIRKKMTGQGEDTQYF
v_call: TRBV6-1; j_call: TRBJ1-2; cdr3_aa: CASSEWTGVNYGYTF